These 9 T cell receptor beta chains originate from one sample sequenced in a study of T-cell memory formation after mild COVID-19. TCRdb processed the 5' RACE reads anew with MiXCR; each CDR3 protein has one entry. This table has about 240,000 distinct CDR3 sequences, 7.5% to 10% appearing once. Sequencing used PBMCs or a T cell subset sorted from them (not recorded which). The receptor source for this set is a man aged 18-30 years who had mild COVID-19 (a few samples of this study predate the infection). Cell type and time point are not known.

The table lists this clonotype with a few counts. The V and J genes are TRBV4-3 and TRBJ1-1; D gene unclear. Trimming stripped 0 bases from V and 1 base from J, with 9 bases between. Germline lookup yields CDR1 LGHNA and CDR2 YSLEER. The CDR3 spans 15 residues. The CDR3 reads CASSQDWVENTEAFF. CDR3 DNA sequence: TGCGCCAGCAGCCAAGATTGGGTTGAGAACACTGAAGCTTTCTTT.

This clonotype has more than one count but fewer than ten. V is TRBV4-1 and J is TRBJ2-5; D is possibly TRBD1 (5 bases). This CDR3 region has 15 residues. V lost 0 bases and J 4 bases, leaving 12 bases between the germline ends. Germline lookup yields CDR1 MGHRA and CDR2 YSYEKL. The CDR3 region is CASSQDPGFVETQYF. CDR3 DNA sequence: TGCGCCAGCAGCCAAGATCCAGGGTTTGTAGAGACCCAGTACTTC.

CDR3 residues: CASSGFSSGNTIYF. CDR3 nucleotide sequence: TGTGCCAGCAGCGGCTTCAGCTCTGGAAACACCATATATTTT. The chain uses TRBV9 and TRBJ1-3, with unresolved D. The CDR3 loop spans 14 amino acids. Trimming pared 3 bases from V and 0 bases from J, leaving 7 bases between. Germline lookup yields CDR1 SGDLS and CDR2 YYNGEE.

The J gene is TRBJ2-2, the V gene TRBV12-3 or TRBV12-4, with D possibly TRBD2 on 5 matching bases. CDR3 length: 15 residues. Deletions cut 3 bases from V and 4 bases from J, with 12 bases between. The CDR3 reads CASSFRLSGTGELFF. CDR3 DNA: TGTGCCAGCAGTTTCAGACTATCGGGCACCGGGGAGCTGTTTTTT.

The chain uses TRBV5-1 and TRBJ2-5; 7 bases match TRBD2. The CDR3 length is 15 residues. Trimming removed 0 bases from V and 5 bases from J; junction bases left unmatched: 7. Germline V CDR1 and CDR2: SGHRS, YFSETQ. In nucleotides, the CDR3 is TGCGCCAGCAGCTTGGCCGGGAGGACCTGGGAGACCCAGTACTTC. Protein sequence: CASSLAGRTWETQYF.

The V call is TRBV20-1, the J call TRBJ2-5; 13 bases are shared with TRBD2. V was clipped by 5 bases and J by 5 bases; unmatched bases: 8. This CDR3 spans 15 amino acids. Germline lookup yields CDR1 DFQATT and CDR2 SNEGSKA (reference sequence). The CDR3 sequence is CSARRGLAGTETQYF. DNA of the CDR3: TGCAGTGCTCGTCGGGGACTAGCGGGGACGGAGACCCAGTACTTC.

A few counts support this clonotype. The chain combines TRBV5-1 with TRBJ2-7; a possible D gene is TRBD1 (6 bases). The CDR3 spans 13 residues. Trimming pared 1 base from V and 6 bases from J, leaving 11 bases between. From germline, CDR1 is SGHRS and CDR2 YFSETQ. The CDR3, as DNA: TGCGCCAGCAGCTTGCCGGACAGTAGCGAGCAGTACTTC. It encodes CASSLPDSSEQYF.

This clonotype showed up just a few times. The DNA of the CDR3 is TGTGCCAGCACTGTCGGGGACAGGTTCGACTATGGCTACACCTTC. Amino acid sequence: CASTVGDRFDYGYTF. V usage is TRBV5-4 and J usage is TRBJ1-2, with TRBD1 identical over 8 bases. The CDR3 length is 15 residues. Trimming removed 6 bases from V and 3 bases from J; junction bases left unmatched: 10. Germline loops: CDR1 SGHNT, CDR2 YYREEE (reference sequence).

This clonotype was seen only a few times. This rearrangement joins TRBV21-1 to TRBJ2-7. TRBV21-1 has pseudogene status. The CDR3 is 15 amino acids. Here the CDR3 reads CASSKGGGITYEQYF. The CDR3 DNA sequence: TGTGCCAGCAGCAAAGGTGGGGGGATCACCTACGAGCAGTACTTC.